The subject of this entry is one T cell receptor (beta chain). The data were obtained in a study of cytomegalovirus exposure and HLA in healthy donors. With V trimmed by 6 bases and J by 8 bases, 13 bases remained unmatched. This CDR3 contains 15 residues. Germline V gene sequence: CDR1 SGDLS, CDR2 YYNGEE. Primers: 60 Vbeta forward and 13 Jbeta reverse. Profiled with immunoSEQ multiplex PCR; TCRdb holds only in-frame clones, not every one. The sample contains about 170,000 clones, roughly 80% of which appear only once. The clonotype originates from a woman younger than 30 in good health and CMV-seronegative. Sequenced input: PBMCs. V and J are TRBV9 and TRBJ2-1; the match to TRBD2 covers 8 bases. The CDR3: CASNMDRAGGDEQFF. As DNA, the CDR3 is TGTGCCAGCAACATGGATAGGGCGGGGGGCGATGAGCAGTTCTTC.